This T cell receptor (beta chain) appears in the sequencing data of a study of regulatory and conventional T cells in RAG deficiency. Whole-study findings and limits: In Omenn syndrome, sorted "Tregs" may be peripherally activated cells. Other subsets showed 9 to 10-fold reductions, but Treg unique TCR beta sequences fell roughly 100-fold in these patients. In Omenn syndrome, Treg and Tconv repertoires overlapped >75%. RAG-deficient patients showed markedly lower Shannon entropy and higher Simpson indices than control T-cell subsets.

A remark on this clone: Its matching antigen is unknown.

This CDR3 region has 13 residues. Germline V CDR1 and CDR2: MNHEY, SMNVEV (reference sequence). V lost 4 bases to trimming and J lost 6 bases, with 13 bases between them. Assay used: immunoSEQ multiplex PCR; TCRdb lists only in-frame clones, some missing. In the table there are under 7,000 clones, just under 95% of which are singletons. This TCR derives from a human donor with RAG deficiency presenting as severe combined immunodeficiency. The chain employs TRBV27 and TRBJ2-7, with D possibly called TRBD1 or TRBD2 (6 bases each). Sequences were obtained from CD8+ T cells sorted from blood. DNA for the CDR3: TGTGCCAGCAGTTGGGGGCGACTAGGCGAGCAGTACTTC. Translated, it gives CASSWGRLGEQYF.